Listed here are 4 T cell receptor beta chains from one sample, sequenced in a study of T cell responses to AZD1222 COVID-19 vaccine. TCRdb's table, derived via immunoSEQ multiplex PCR, lists solely in-frame clones and lacks some. The sample consists of some 140,000 clones, approximately 88% of them appearing once. Sequenced here: peripheral blood, sampled on day 0 of AZD1222 vaccination. The source of these receptors is an adult in good health.

The CDR3 protein is CASIGQGIGNTIYF. In nucleotides, the CDR3 is TGTGCCAGCATCGGACAGGGGATTGGAAACACCATATATTTT. The rearrangement uses TRBV3-1 (or the pseudogene TRBV3-2) and TRBJ1-3; 9 nucleotides align to TRBD1. J lost 3 bases, V lost 7 bases, and 4 bases had no gene match. CDR3 size: 14 residues. Germline V lookup: CDR1 LGHDT, CDR2 YNNKEL (reference sequence).

On this clone: This sample also contains other DNA sequences that code for the same CDR3. The V gene is TRBV7-3, the J gene TRBJ1-1; D not resolved. Trimming pared 5 bases from V and 1 base from J, leaving 8 bases between. This CDR3 region has 13 residues. Germline-derived CDR1 and CDR2 are SGHTA and FQGTGA. In DNA form, the CDR3 reads TGTGCCAGCAGCCCCGGAAGGAACACTGAAGCTTTCTTT. Amino acids: CASSPGRNTEAFF.

This clone is medium-sized within its sample. The V call is TRBV4-1, the J call TRBJ1-2; D remains unclear. The CDR3 covers 17 residues. The ends were cut back, 4 bases at V and 5 bases at J, with 23 bases in the middle. Germline V lookup: CDR1 MGHRA, CDR2 YSYEKL. The CDR3 sequence is CASSPLTLAANGYGYTF. The DNA for the CDR3 is TGCGCCAGCAGCCCTCTTACGCTAGCAGCCAACGGGTATGGCTACACCTTC.

The chain employs TRBV19 and TRBJ1-4; perhaps TRBD1 as D (6 bases). CDR3 length equals 16 residues. V lost 5 bases and J 3 bases, leaving 16 bases between the germline ends. The germline V gene encodes CDR1 LNHDA and CDR2 SQIVND (reference sequence). The CDR3 region has the DNA TGTGCCAGTAGTCGCGACAGTACAGGGCCTAATGAAAAACTGTTTTTT. This encodes CASSRDSTGPNEKLFF.